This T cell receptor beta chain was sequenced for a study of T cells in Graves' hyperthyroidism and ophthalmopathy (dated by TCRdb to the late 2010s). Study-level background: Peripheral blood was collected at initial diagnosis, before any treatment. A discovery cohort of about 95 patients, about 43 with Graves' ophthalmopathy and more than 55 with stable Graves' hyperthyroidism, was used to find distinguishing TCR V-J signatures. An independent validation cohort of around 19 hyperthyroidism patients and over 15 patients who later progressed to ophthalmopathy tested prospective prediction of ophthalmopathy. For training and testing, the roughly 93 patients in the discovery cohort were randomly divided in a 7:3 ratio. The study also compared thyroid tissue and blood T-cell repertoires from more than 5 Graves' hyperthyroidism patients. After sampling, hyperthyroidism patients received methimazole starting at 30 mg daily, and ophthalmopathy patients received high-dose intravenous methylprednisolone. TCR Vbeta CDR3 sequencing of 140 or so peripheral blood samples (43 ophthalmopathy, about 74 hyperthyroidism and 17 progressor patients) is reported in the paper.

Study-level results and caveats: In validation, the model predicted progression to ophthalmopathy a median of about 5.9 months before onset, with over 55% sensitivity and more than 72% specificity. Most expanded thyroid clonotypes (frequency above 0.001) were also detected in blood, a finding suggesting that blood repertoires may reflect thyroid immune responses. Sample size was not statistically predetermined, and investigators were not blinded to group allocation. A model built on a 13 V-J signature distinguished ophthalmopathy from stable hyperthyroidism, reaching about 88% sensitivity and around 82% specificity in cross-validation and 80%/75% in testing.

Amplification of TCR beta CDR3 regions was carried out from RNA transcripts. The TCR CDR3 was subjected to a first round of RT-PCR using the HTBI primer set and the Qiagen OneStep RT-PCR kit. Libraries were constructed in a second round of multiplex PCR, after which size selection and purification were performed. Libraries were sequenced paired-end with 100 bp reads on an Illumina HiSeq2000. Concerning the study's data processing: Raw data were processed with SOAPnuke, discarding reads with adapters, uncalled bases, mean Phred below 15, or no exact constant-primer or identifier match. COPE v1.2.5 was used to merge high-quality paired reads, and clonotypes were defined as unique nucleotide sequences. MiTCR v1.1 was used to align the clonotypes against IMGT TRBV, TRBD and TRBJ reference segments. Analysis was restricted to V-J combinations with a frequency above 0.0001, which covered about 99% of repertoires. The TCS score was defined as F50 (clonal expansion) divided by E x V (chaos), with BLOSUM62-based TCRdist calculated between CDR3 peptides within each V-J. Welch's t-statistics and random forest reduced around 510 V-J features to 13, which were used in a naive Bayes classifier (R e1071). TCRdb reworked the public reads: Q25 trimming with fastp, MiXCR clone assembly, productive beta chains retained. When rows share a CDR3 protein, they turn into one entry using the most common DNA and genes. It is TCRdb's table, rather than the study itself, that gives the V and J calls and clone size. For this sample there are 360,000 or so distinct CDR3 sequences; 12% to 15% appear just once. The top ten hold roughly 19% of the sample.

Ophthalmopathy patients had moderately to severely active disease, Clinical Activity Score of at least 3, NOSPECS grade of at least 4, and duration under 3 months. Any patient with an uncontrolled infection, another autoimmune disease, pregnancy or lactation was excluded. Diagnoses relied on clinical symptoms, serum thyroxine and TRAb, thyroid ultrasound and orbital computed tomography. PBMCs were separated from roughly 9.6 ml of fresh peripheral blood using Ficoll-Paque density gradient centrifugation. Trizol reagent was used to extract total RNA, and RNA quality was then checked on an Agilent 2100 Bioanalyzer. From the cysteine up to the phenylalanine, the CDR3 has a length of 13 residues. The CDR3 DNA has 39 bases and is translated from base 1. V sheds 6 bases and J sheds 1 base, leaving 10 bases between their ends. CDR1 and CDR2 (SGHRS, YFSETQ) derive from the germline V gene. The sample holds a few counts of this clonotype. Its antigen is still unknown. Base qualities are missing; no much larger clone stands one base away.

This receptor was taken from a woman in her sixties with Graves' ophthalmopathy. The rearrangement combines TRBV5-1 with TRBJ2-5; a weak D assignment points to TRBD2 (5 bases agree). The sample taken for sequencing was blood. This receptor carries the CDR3 CASTLGVQETQYF. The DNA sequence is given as TGCGCCAGCACCCTCGGGGTCCAAGAGACCCAGTACTTC.